A selection of T cell receptor beta chains follows, all from one sample in a study of blood T cell repertoires in COVID-19. Method: immunoSEQ multiplex PCR; TCRdb's copy keeps in-frame clones and lacks some. The repertoire holds 150,000 to 200,000 clones, around nine tenths seen once, with about 3.5% in the top ten. Sequencing used peripheral blood. Receptors were obtained from an older man with acute or convalescent COVID-19. The CDR3 runs from the conserved cysteine through the conserved F or W. A D gene is named only where the DNA matches it firmly. Clone size is given for some rows only: seen once, a few or many times, or a class if the clone is expanded.

D gene: -; J gene: TRBJ2-7; clone size: few; V gene: TRBV6-5; CDR3 DNA: TGTGCCAGCAGACCACATGACAGCCTCTCCTACGAGCAGTACTTC; CDR3 protein: CASRPHDSLSYEQYF
D gene: -; J gene: TRBJ1-1; clone size: -; V gene: TRBV12-3/TRBV12-4; CDR3 DNA: TGTGCCAGCAGTTTGGAGATGAACACTGAAGCTTTCTTT; CDR3 protein: CASSLEMNTEAFF
D gene: TRBD2; J gene: TRBJ2-1; clone size: -; V gene: TRBV30; CDR3 DNA: TGTGCCTGGAGTGCCGGGACTAGCGATTACAATGAGCAGTTCTTC; CDR3 protein: CAWSAGTSDYNEQFF
D gene: TRBD2; J gene: TRBJ2-1; clone size: -; V gene: TRBV6-1; CDR3 DNA: TGTGCCAGCAGTGAAGCTAGCGGGGCGTGGGTTGAGCAGTTCTTC; CDR3 protein: CASSEASGAWVEQFF
D gene: TRBD1; J gene: TRBJ2-1; clone size: -; V gene: TRBV25-1; CDR3 DNA: TGTGCCAGCAGCCTACCAGGGGGAATACCCGAGCAGTTCTTC; CDR3 protein: CASSLPGGIPEQFF
D gene: TRBD2; J gene: TRBJ2-7; clone size: -; V gene: TRBV5-4; CDR3 DNA: TGTGCCAGCAGCGTTGATAGCGGGCGCTACGAGCAGTACTTC; CDR3 protein: CASSVDSGRYEQYF
D gene: TRBD2; J gene: TRBJ2-1; clone size: few; V gene: TRBV9; CDR3 DNA: TGTGCCAGCAGCGTAGGGGGCGGGAGCGCTTCCTACAATGAGCAGTTCTTC; CDR3 protein: CASSVGGGSASYNEQFF
D gene: -; J gene: TRBJ2-5; clone size: -; V gene: TRBV5-6; CDR3 DNA: TGTGCCAGCAGCTTGGTGAGAGGCAGGAGGGGAGAGACCCAGTACTTC; CDR3 protein: CASSLVRGRRGETQYF
D gene: -; J gene: TRBJ1-5; clone size: -; V gene: TRBV6-2/TRBV6-3; CDR3 DNA: TGTGCCAGCAGTATCCGGGTCTCCGAAAACAATCAGCCCCAGCATTTT; CDR3 protein: CASSIRVSENNQPQHF
D gene: -; J gene: TRBJ2-3; clone size: -; V gene: TRBV18; CDR3 DNA: TGTGCCAGCTCACCAGTTCAGGGCAGCACAGATACGCAGTATTTT; CDR3 protein: CASSPVQGSTDTQYF
D gene: -; J gene: TRBJ1-4; clone size: -; V gene: TRBV25-1; CDR3 DNA: TGTGCCAGCCGAGCGGGGGAAAAACTGTTTTTT; CDR3 protein: CASRAGEKLFF
D gene: -; J gene: TRBJ2-1; clone size: -; V gene: TRBV5-5; CDR3 DNA: TGTGCCAGCAGCTGGGACACTGGGTCCTACAATGAGCAGTTCTTC; CDR3 protein: CASSWDTGSYNEQFF
D gene: TRBD1; J gene: TRBJ1-5; clone size: -; V gene: TRBV2; CDR3 DNA: TGTGCCAGCCGGGGACAGCTCAATCAGCCCCAGCATTTT; CDR3 protein: CASRGQLNQPQHF
D gene: TRBD1; J gene: TRBJ1-2; clone size: -; V gene: TRBV11-2; CDR3 DNA: TGTGCCAGCAGCTCATGGACAGGGGGCATAAACTATGGCTACACCTTC; CDR3 protein: CASSSWTGGINYGYTF
D gene: -; J gene: TRBJ2-3; clone size: once; V gene: TRBV19; CDR3 DNA: TGTGCCAGTAGTAGGAGGGGGGGCCCGGATACGCAGTATTTT; CDR3 protein: CASSRRGGPDTQYF
D gene: TRBD2; J gene: TRBJ2-3; clone size: -; V gene: TRBV24-1; CDR3 DNA: TGTGCCACCAGTGATCCCAGGACTAGTACTACGCAGTATTTT; CDR3 protein: CATSDPRTSTTQYF
D gene: TRBD1; J gene: TRBJ2-7; clone size: -; V gene: TRBV5-1; CDR3 DNA: TGCGCCAGCAGCCCTGGACAGGGAATCTCCTACGAGCAGTACTTC; CDR3 protein: CASSPGQGISYEQYF
D gene: TRBD2; J gene: TRBJ2-3; clone size: -; V gene: TRBV5-1; CDR3 DNA: TGCGCCAGCAGCTTGGGCGGCGGGGGGGGCACAGATACGCAGTATTTT; CDR3 protein: CASSLGGGGGTDTQYF
D gene: TRBD1; J gene: TRBJ1-2; clone size: -; V gene: TRBV9; CDR3 DNA: TGTGCCAGCAGCTCCAGGGACAGTACTATCTATGGCTACACCTTC; CDR3 protein: CASSSRDSTIYGYTF
D gene: TRBD1; J gene: TRBJ2-2; clone size: -; V gene: TRBV7-9; CDR3 DNA: TGTGCCAGCAGCTCTTACTCGACAGGGGACTCTCACCGGGAGCTGTTTTTT; CDR3 protein: CASSSYSTGDSHRELFF
D gene: TRBD2; J gene: TRBJ2-1; clone size: -; V gene: TRBV6-4; CDR3 DNA: TGTGCCAGCAGTGATGAGAGGGAGGGTTACAATGAGCAGTTCTTC; CDR3 protein: CASSDEREGYNEQFF
D gene: -; J gene: TRBJ2-1; clone size: -; V gene: TRBV12-3/TRBV12-4; CDR3 DNA: TGTGCCAGCAGTTTAGCGGGAGGCAATGAGCAGTTCTTC; CDR3 protein: CASSLAGGNEQFF
D gene: TRBD2; J gene: TRBJ2-2; clone size: -; V gene: TRBV5-1; CDR3 DNA: TGCGCCAGCAGCTCCGGGACTAGCGGGGCCACCGGGGAGCTGTTTTTT; CDR3 protein: CASSSGTSGATGELFF
D gene: TRBD1; J gene: TRBJ1-1; clone size: -; V gene: TRBV7-3; CDR3 DNA: TGTGCCAGCAGCAACACAGGGGGGAACACTGAAGCTTTCTTT; CDR3 protein: CASSNTGGNTEAFF
D gene: -; J gene: TRBJ2-5; clone size: -; V gene: TRBV9; CDR3 DNA: TGTGCCAGCAGCCCAGGACAGCTTAAAGAGACCCAGTACTTC; CDR3 protein: CASSPGQLKETQYF
D gene: TRBD1; J gene: TRBJ1-4; clone size: -; V gene: TRBV29-1; CDR3 DNA: TGCAGCGTTGGACAGGGGGCAAATGAAAAACTGTTTTTT; CDR3 protein: CSVGQGANEKLFF
D gene: TRBD1; J gene: TRBJ1-1; clone size: few; V gene: TRBV6-1; CDR3 DNA: TGTGCCAGCAGTGATCGTGGGGGGACAGACACTGAAGCTTTCTTT; CDR3 protein: CASSDRGGTDTEAFF
D gene: -; J gene: TRBJ1-1; clone size: -; V gene: TRBV2; CDR3 DNA: TGTGCCAGCAGTGGGGAGGGGGGGACTGAAGCTTTCTTT; CDR3 protein: CASSGEGGTEAFF
D gene: TRBD1; J gene: TRBJ1-5; clone size: -; V gene: TRBV7-2; CDR3 DNA: TGTGCCAGCAGTCTGAGGGGGCATGGCAATCAGCCCCAGCATTTT; CDR3 protein: CASSLRGHGNQPQHF
D gene: TRBD2; J gene: TRBJ2-7; clone size: -; V gene: TRBV28; CDR3 DNA: TGTGCCAGCAGGCCGGGACTAGCGGGAGGAAGGGAAAGGTACGAGCAGTACTTC; CDR3 protein: CASRPGLAGGRERYEQYF
D gene: TRBD2; J gene: TRBJ2-1; clone size: -; V gene: TRBV5-4; CDR3 DNA: TGTGCCAGCAGAGGGGGACTAGGTTCCTACAATGAGCAGTTCTTC; CDR3 protein: CASRGGLGSYNEQFF
D gene: TRBD1; J gene: TRBJ1-4; clone size: -; V gene: TRBV15; CDR3 DNA: TGTGCCACCAGCCGACAGGGGGGGAATGAAAAACTGTTTTTT; CDR3 protein: CATSRQGGNEKLFF
D gene: -; J gene: TRBJ2-3; clone size: -; V gene: TRBV7-3; CDR3 DNA: TGTGCCAGCAGCTCAACCGGGACTAGCACAGATACGCAGTATTTT; CDR3 protein: CASSSTGTSTDTQYF
D gene: TRBD1; J gene: TRBJ2-7; clone size: -; V gene: TRBV5-8; CDR3 DNA: TGTGCCAGCAGCTTGGTGGGACAGGGGAGCGAGCAGTACTTC; CDR3 protein: CASSLVGQGSEQYF
D gene: -; J gene: TRBJ2-5; clone size: -; V gene: TRBV7-2; CDR3 DNA: TGTGCCAGCAGCTTTGCCGGACTGGGGACCCAGTACTTC; CDR3 protein: CASSFAGLGTQYF
D gene: -; J gene: TRBJ1-2; clone size: -; V gene: TRBV7-8; CDR3 DNA: TGTGCCAGCACGGACAAATCGGCGTTAAGCTATGGCTACACCTTC; CDR3 protein: CASTDKSALSYGYTF
D gene: -; J gene: TRBJ2-4; clone size: once; V gene: TRBV5-1; CDR3 DNA: TGCGCCAGCAGCCTAAGCGTTGCGGACATTCAGTACTTC; CDR3 protein: CASSLSVADIQYF
D gene: -; J gene: TRBJ2-5; clone size: -; V gene: TRBV12-5; CDR3 DNA: TGTGCTAGTGCTCTCACAGGTCGAGGTGAGACCCAGTACTTC; CDR3 protein: CASALTGRGETQYF
D gene: TRBD1; J gene: TRBJ1-6; clone size: -; V gene: TRBV7-3; CDR3 DNA: TGTGCCAGCAGCTTGGGGGACAGCTATAATTCACCCCTCCACTTT; CDR3 protein: CASSLGDSYNSPLHF
D gene: -; J gene: TRBJ1-4; clone size: -; V gene: TRBV30; CDR3 DNA: TGTGCCTGGAGTTCAGGGCGCACTAATGAAAAACTGTTTTTT; CDR3 protein: CAWSSGRTNEKLFF
D gene: -; J gene: TRBJ2-1; clone size: -; V gene: TRBV7-9; CDR3 DNA: TGTGCCAGCAGCTTAACTTCCCGGGGTGAGCAGTTCTTC; CDR3 protein: CASSLTSRGEQFF
D gene: TRBD1; J gene: TRBJ2-4; clone size: -; V gene: TRBV2; CDR3 DNA: TGTGCCAGCAGACAGCCGGGACAGGGACAAAACATTCAGTACTTC; CDR3 protein: CASRQPGQGQNIQYF
D gene: -; J gene: TRBJ1-5; clone size: -; V gene: TRBV4-2; CDR3 DNA: TGTGCCAGCAGCCAAGAGGGGGGGGCGCAGCCCCAGCATTTT; CDR3 protein: CASSQEGGAQPQHF
D gene: -; J gene: TRBJ1-4; clone size: -; V gene: TRBV9; CDR3 DNA: TGTGCCAGCAGCGGAGTTGCAGGGACTAATGAAAAACTGTTTTTT; CDR3 protein: CASSGVAGTNEKLFF
D gene: -; J gene: TRBJ1-1; clone size: many; V gene: TRBV3-1/TRBV3-2; CDR3 DNA: TGTGCCAGCAGCCCTTACCCCTCCGAGGGCACTGAAGCTTTCTTT; CDR3 protein: CASSPYPSEGTEAFF
D gene: -; J gene: TRBJ1-3; clone size: -; V gene: TRBV10-2; CDR3 DNA: TGCGCCAGCAGTCATCAGGGCTCGGACACCATATATTTT; CDR3 protein: CASSHQGSDTIYF
D gene: -; J gene: TRBJ1-1; clone size: -; V gene: TRBV3-1/TRBV3-2; CDR3 DNA: TGTGCCAGCAGCCAAGAGGGGCTCGAGAACACTGAAGCTTTCTTT; CDR3 protein: CASSQEGLENTEAFF
D gene: -; J gene: TRBJ2-2; clone size: -; V gene: TRBV7-9; CDR3 DNA: TGTGCCAGCAGCACAGGGTCAAACACCGGGGAGCTGTTTTTT; CDR3 protein: CASSTGSNTGELFF
D gene: TRBD1; J gene: TRBJ2-1; clone size: -; V gene: TRBV6-5; CDR3 DNA: TGTGCCAGCAGTTACGAATGGGGACAGGGTCGGGAGCAGTTCTTC; CDR3 protein: CASSYEWGQGREQFF
D gene: TRBD2; J gene: TRBJ2-1; clone size: -; V gene: TRBV19; CDR3 DNA: TGTGCCAGTAGTTCACGACTAGCGGGAAACAATGAGCAGTTCTTC; CDR3 protein: CASSSRLAGNNEQFF
D gene: -; J gene: TRBJ2-1; clone size: -; V gene: TRBV5-1; CDR3 DNA: TGCGCCAGCAGCTTGGTAGCGGTTGGGGACAATGAGCAGTTCTTC; CDR3 protein: CASSLVAVGDNEQFF
D gene: TRBD1; J gene: TRBJ1-2; clone size: -; V gene: TRBV7-9; CDR3 DNA: TGTGCCAGCAGCTTAGCTACACGGACAGGGAAGTACTATGGCTACACCTTC; CDR3 protein: CASSLATRTGKYYGYTF